Following are 12 T cell receptor beta chains from one sample sequenced in a study of T cells after yellow fever vaccination. TCRdb processed the 5' RACE reads anew with MiXCR; each CDR3 protein has one entry. The data contain approximately 300,000 distinct CDR3 sequences, around 10% of them singletons. Sequences were derived from CD4+ T cells sorted from PBMCs, sampled 45 days after the yellow fever booster vaccination. Receptor source: a young man who received the YFV17D yellow fever vaccine.

With regard to this clonotype: The CDR3 ends on some other residue instead of the conserved phenylalanine or tryptophan, so this is likely a read error. The CDR3 spells CASSPLSTSGYQETQYL. The CDR3 nucleotides are TGTGCCAGCTCACCACTTAGTACTAGCGGATACCAAGAGACCCAGTACTTA. The rearrangement joins TRBV18 to TRBJ2-5; 8 positions agree with TRBD2. The germline V gene has CDR1 KGHSH and CDR2 LQKENI. The CDR3 sequence is 17 residues long. The V and J ends lost 1 base and 0 bases, in that order; junction bases with no gene match: 7.

This clonotype was detected ten times or more. The chain joins TRBV5-5 to TRBJ2-5; D ambiguous. Per the germline V gene, CDR1 is SGHKS and CDR2 is YYEKEE (reference sequence). CDR3 length: 12 amino acids. With 0 bases removed from V and 5 bases from J, the gap between germline ends came to 5 bases. CDR3 residues: CASSLDWETQYF. The CDR3 DNA reads TGTGCCAGCAGCTTGGATTGGGAGACCCAGTACTTC.

The J gene is TRBJ2-7, the V gene TRBV25-1; 7 bases fit TRBD2. With V trimmed by 3 bases and J by 4 bases, 6 bases remained unmatched. CDR1 is MGHDK, CDR2 SYGVNS, per germline. The CDR3 runs to 14 residues. The CDR3 sequence is CASSDSGGLYEQYF. The CDR3, as DNA: TGTGCCAGCAGTGATTCGGGGGGTCTGTACGAGCAGTACTTC.

This clonotype was picked up a small number of times. The chain has TRBV5-4 and TRBJ2-2; 8 positions agree with TRBD1. The V segment lost 5 bases and the J segment 4 bases; nucleotides outside the gene matches: 7. The CDR3 has 15 residues. Per the germline V gene, CDR1 is SGHNT and CDR2 is YYREEE (reference sequence). The CDR3: CASRPDRGGTGELFF. CDR3 in DNA: TGTGCCAGCAGACCCGACAGGGGTGGCACCGGGGAGCTGTTTTTT.

This clonotype has only a few counts. V usage is TRBV5-1 and J usage is TRBJ2-3; 11 bases align to TRBD2. Trimming at V came to 7 bases and at J to 5 bases, leaving 6 bases not matched to a gene. Germline CDR1 reads SGHRS; CDR2 reads YFSETQ. The CDR3 is 14 residues long. The CDR3 reads CASHSGGAEDTQYF. The CDR3 DNA reads TGCGCCAGCCATAGCGGGGGGGCGGAAGATACGCAGTATTTT.

This clonotype was seen more than once but under ten times. The chain has TRBV5-1 and TRBJ2-1; the match to TRBD2 covers 11 bases. Per the germline V gene, CDR1 is SGHRS and CDR2 is YFSETQ. The junction had 3 bases not matched to a gene; V was cut back by 0 bases and J by 4 bases. CDR3 length: 16 amino acids. CDR3 loop: CASSLGTSGPYNEQFF. The DNA of the CDR3 is TGCGCCAGCAGCTTGGGGACTAGCGGGCCTTACAATGAGCAGTTCTTC.

The chain links TRBV14 to TRBJ1-6; D is perhaps TRBD1 (6 bases). The CDR3 totals 13 residues. V lost 3 bases, J lost 10 bases, and 10 bases lay in between. From germline, CDR1 is SGHDN and CDR2 FVKESK. The DNA of the CDR3 is TGTGCCAGCAGCCAGGGACACTTCTCACCCCTCCACTTT. As protein: CASSQGHFSPLHF. The entire variable domain, with the rest obtained from reference TRBV14 and TRBJ1-6, is as follows: EAGVTQFPSHSVIEKGQTVTLRCDPISGHDNLYWYRRVMGKEIKFLLHFVKESKQDESGMPNNRFLAERTGGTYSTLKVQPAELEDSGVYFCASSQGHFSPLHFGNGTRLTVT.

The chain employs TRBV24-1 and TRBJ2-5, with 12 bases fitting TRBD1. The CDR3 runs to 16 residues. The germline V gene has CDR1 KGHDR and CDR2 SFDVKD. The V segment lost 3 bases and the J segment 10 bases; nucleotides outside the gene matches: 11. This CDR3 reads CATSDAPGQGATGQYF. CDR3 in DNA: TGTGCCACCAGTGATGCACCGGGACAGGGGGCGACGGGCCAGTACTTC.

The gene calls are TRBV7-6 and TRBJ1-4, with a tentative D call TRBD1 (5 bases). The CDR3 is made up of 14 amino acids. Germline V CDR1 and CDR2: SGHVS, FNYEAQ. The V and J ends lost 0 bases and 7 bases respectively, with 9 bases between them. CDR3 amino acids: CASSLAGEGEKLFF. CDR3 sequence (DNA): TGTGCCAGCAGCTTAGCGGGGGAAGGTGAAAAACTGTTTTTT.

This clonotype was found a few times. This rearrangement joins TRBV5-1 to TRBJ2-7, with TRBD1 as a possible D gene (6 bases). Germline lookup yields CDR1 SGHRS and CDR2 YFSETQ. The CDR3 spans 14 residues. V lost 7 bases and J 3 bases, leaving 17 bases between the germline ends. The CDR3 bases are TGCGCCAGCTCGGCCAGGGGTCCCCTCTACGAGCAGTACTTC. Translation: CASSARGPLYEQYF.

The V and J genes are TRBV28 and TRBJ2-3; no firm D call. CDR1 is MDHEN, CDR2 SYDVKM, per germline. This CDR3 comprises 13 residues. The ends were cut back, 6 bases at V and 3 bases at J, with 10 bases in the middle. In nucleotides, the CDR3 is TGTGCCAGCAGCAACCGCATTACAGATACGCAGTATTTT. Translating gives CASSNRITDTQYF. Full variable domain (missing parts from reference TRBV28 and TRBJ2-3): DVKVTQSSRYLVKRTGEKVFLECVQDMDHENMFWYRQDPGLGLRLIYFSYDVKMKEKGDIPEGYSVSREKKERFSLILESASTNQTSMYLCASSNRITDTQYFGPGTRLTVL.

CDR3: CASSFSGAQETQYF. As DNA, the CDR3 is TGTGCCAGCAGTTTCTCAGGCGCCCAAGAGACCCAGTACTTC. The rearrangement links TRBV6-5 to TRBJ2-5, with D unclear. Looked up from germline, CDR1 is MNHEY and CDR2 is SVGAGI. The length of the CDR3 is 14 residues. Trimming pared 4 bases from V and 1 base from J, leaving 10 bases between.